Below, one TCR beta chain is given with its context. The sample comes from a study of blood T cell repertoires in COVID-19. In the study overall: COVID-19 samples from acute and convalescent phases originated in the United States, Italy and Spain. The analysed material was cDNA or gDNA that came from T cells, B-cell-depleted T cells, or PBMCs.

Under the authors' procedure: Amplification with reference gene primers provided the estimates of nucleated cell counts. Data came from immunoSEQ multiplex PCR; TCRdb stores just in-frame clones and leaves some out. The V and J calls and clone size were taken over from that table, and D and trimming were inferred from the DNA. This table has about 23,000 clones, about 90% appearing once. This receptor was taken from a man aged 65-85 years in a cohort sampled during active COVID-19. Source material: peripheral blood.

The CDR3 DNA reads as TGTGCCAGCAGTTTGGGGCAAAACTATGGCTACACCTTC. It is translated as CASSLGQNYGYTF. The rearrangement uses TRBV28 and TRBJ1-2; weak D call: TRBD1 (5 bases). This CDR3 region has 13 residues. V was clipped by 3 bases and J by 2 bases, with 7 bases between them. Germline CDR1 reads MDHEN; CDR2 reads SYDVKM.